These T cell receptor beta chains were read from a single sample in a study of PD-1 blockade in classical Hodgkin lymphoma. The protocol was immunoSEQ multiplex PCR, while the TCRdb copy is restricted to in-frame clones and leaves out a portion. The sample carries approximately 98,000 clones, nearly 90% recorded once. The starting material was peripheral blood mononuclear cells (PBMCs), obtained before the second cycle of nivolumab. Source of these receptors: a human donor with classical Hodgkin lymphoma. The CDR3 runs from the conserved cysteine through the conserved F or W. The D gene is left open where the match is weak. The listing skips clone size in some rows; elsewhere it reads once, few, many or a size class.

>TRBV30|TRBD2|.|TRBJ2-7
CAWSRGGRAFLSEQYF
TGTGCCTGGAGTCGGGGGGGGAGGGCCTTTTTGTCCGAGCAGTACTTC
>TRBV25-1|.|.|TRBJ1-1
CASSEFDTEAFF
TGTGCCAGCAGTGAATTTGACACTGAAGCTTTCTTT
>TRBV28|.|.|TRBJ1-2
CASNDPSESGPRGYTF
TGTGCCAGCAACGACCCTTCGGAGTCGGGTCCCAGGGGCTACACCTTC
>TRBV19|.|.|TRBJ1-5
CASSIDADSDQPQHF
TGTGCCAGTAGTATCGATGCGGACAGTGATCAGCCCCAGCATTTT
>TRBV13|.|.|TRBJ1-3
CASSSGTQGNTIYF
TGTGCCAGCAGCTCCGGGACCCAAGGAAACACCATATATTTT
>TRBV6-5|TRBD1|.|TRBJ1-1
CASSYGTGETEAFF
TGTGCCAGCAGTTACGGGACAGGGGAGACTGAAGCTTTCTTT
>TRBV28|TRBD1|.|TRBJ2-7
CASSYRGPSYEQYF
TGTGCCAGCAGTTACAGGGGGCCATCCTACGAGCAGTACTTC
>TRBV30|.|.|TRBJ1-1
CAWTPTMTATNTEAFF
TGTGCCTGGACCCCGACCATGACAGCTACGAACACTGAAGCTTTCTTT
>TRBV15|TRBD1|.|TRBJ1-2
CATSRDRETGENYGYTF
TGTGCCACCAGCAGAGATCGCGAGACAGGGGAAAACTATGGCTACACCTTC
>TRBV19|.|.|TRBJ1-5
CASSIDPARIRQPQHF
TGTGCCAGTAGTATAGATCCAGCCCGGATAAGACAGCCCCAGCATTTT
>TRBV10-3|TRBD2|few|TRBJ2-7
CAISELGGRGYEQYF
TGTGCCATCAGTGAGTTGGGCGGGAGGGGGTACGAGCAGTACTTC
>TRBV5-5|.|.|TRBJ2-7
CASSMGRVKYEQYF
TGTGCCAGCAGCATGGGGCGGGTCAAGTACGAGCAGTACTTC
>TRBV5-1|TRBD1|.|TRBJ1-1
CASRHTGGTEAFF
TGCGCCAGCAGGCACACAGGGGGCACTGAAGCTTTCTTT
>TRBV7-8|TRBD2|.|TRBJ2-5
CASSLPGGLEETQYF
TGTGCCAGCAGCTTACCGGGAGGGCTAGAAGAGACCCAGTACTTC
>TRBV11-2|.|.|TRBJ2-6
CASSSRTDVSGANVLTF
TGTGCCAGCAGCTCCAGGACGGACGTCTCTGGGGCCAACGTCCTGACTTTC
>TRBV27|.|.|TRBJ2-1
CASSDGSRAYNEQFF
TGTGCCAGTTCCGACGGGAGCCGTGCCTACAATGAGCAGTTCTTC
>TRBV27|.|.|TRBJ2-3
CASSYLGEEAHTDTQYF
TGTGCCAGCAGTTACCTAGGGGAGGAGGCACACACAGATACGCAGTATTTT
>TRBV7-7|TRBD1|.|TRBJ1-4
CASSYGTGAEKLFF
TGTGCTAGCAGTTATGGGACAGGGGCTGAAAAACTGTTTTTT
>TRBV5-5|.|.|TRBJ2-1
CASSPGPRDEQFF
TGTGCCAGCAGCCCGGGACCCCGGGATGAGCAGTTCTTC
>TRBV7-8|.|.|TRBJ2-5
CASSFEEETQYF
TGTGCCAGCAGCTTCGAGGAAGAGACCCAGTACTTC
>TRBV15|.|.|TRBJ1-4
CATSRDGGTAPGTF
TGTGCCACCAGCAGAGATGGGGGGACCGCCCCAGGCACTTTT
>TRBV5-6|.|.|TRBJ1-5
CASSLGDQPQHF
TGTGCCAGCAGCTTGGGTGATCAGCCCCAGCATTTT
>TRBV6-5|.|once|TRBJ1-6
CASSYAPPYDSPLHF
TGTGCCAGCAGTTACGCCCCCCCGTATGATTCACCCCTCCACTTT
>TRBV30|.|few|TRBJ1-5
CAWPPRRQPQHF
TGTGCCTGGCCCCCAAGGAGGCAGCCCCAGCATTTT
>TRBV15|TRBD2|.|TRBJ2-5
CATSRGGRVEETQYF
TGTGCCACCAGCAGGGGCGGGAGGGTGGAAGAGACCCAGTACTTC
>TRBV27|TRBD2|.|TRBJ2-3
CASSPLAGGPLGTDTQYF
TGTGCCAGCAGCCCACTAGCGGGAGGCCCCCTTGGCACAGATACGCAGTATTTT
>TRBV6-5|.|.|TRBJ2-7
CASTPDSSFTYEQYF
TGTGCCAGCACCCCAGACTCCTCCTTTACATACGAGCAGTACTTC
>TRBV2|TRBD2|.|TRBJ2-2
CASTWLAETGELFF
TGTGCCAGCACTTGGCTAGCGGAGACCGGGGAGCTGTTTTTT
>TRBV7-2|TRBD2|.|TRBJ2-1
CASNRLAGVGDEQFF
TGTGCCAGCAATAGACTAGCGGGAGTTGGGGATGAGCAGTTCTTC
>TRBV7-9|TRBD1|.|TRBJ1-3
CASSLGTGGNTIYF
TGTGCCAGCAGCCTGGGGACAGGCGGAAACACCATATATTTT
>TRBV29-1|.|.|TRBJ2-7
CSGLGTNQGEQYF
TGCAGCGGCCTCGGGACAAACCAGGGCGAGCAGTACTTC
>TRBV2|TRBD1|once|TRBJ1-1
CASTRDRLNTEAFF
TGTGCCAGCACTAGGGACAGGCTGAACACTGAAGCTTTCTTT
>TRBV5-1|.|.|TRBJ1-2
CASSPGKGVINYGYTF
TGCGCCAGCAGCCCGGGAAAGGGTGTAATTAACTATGGCTACACCTTC
>TRBV18|.|.|TRBJ2-1
CASSPPGLRIYNEQFF
TGTGCCAGCTCACCACCGGGTTTACGAATCTACAATGAGCAGTTCTTC
>TRBV15|.|.|TRBJ2-7
CATSRDTAYEQYF
TGTGCCACCAGCAGAGACACAGCCTACGAGCAGTACTTC
>TRBV6-1|TRBD1|.|TRBJ2-7
CASSGRQGIEQYF
TGTGCCAGCAGTGGAAGACAGGGGATCGAGCAGTACTTC
>TRBV7-6|.|.|TRBJ2-1
CASSLGAASYNEQFF
TGTGCCAGCAGCTTAGGGGCGGCCTCCTACAATGAGCAGTTCTTC
>TRBV10-2|TRBD2|once|TRBJ2-1
CASSPGLARNEQFF
TGCGCCAGCAGTCCGGGACTAGCGCGCAATGAGCAGTTCTTC
>TRBV4-1|TRBD2|.|TRBJ2-7
CASSRAGTSGRFSYEQYF
TGCGCCAGCAGCCGGGCCGGGACTAGCGGGAGGTTCTCCTACGAGCAGTACTTC
>TRBV5-4|.|.|TRBJ2-1
CASSPVTGRHYNEQFF
TGTGCCAGCAGCCCGGTAACCGGTAGACACTACAATGAGCAGTTCTTC
>TRBV5-1|.|once|TRBJ2-7
CASSLDPGTPYEQYF
TGCGCCAGCAGCTTGGATCCGGGGACCCCCTACGAGCAGTACTTC
>TRBV28|TRBD1|.|TRBJ1-5
CASSSGQGTQPQHF
TGTGCCAGCAGTTCGGGACAGGGGACTCAGCCCCAGCATTTT
>TRBV6-6|.|.|TRBJ1-5
CASSYFPTGGQPQHF
TGTGCCAGCAGTTACTTCCCAACGGGAGGGCAGCCCCAGCATTTT
>TRBV18|.|.|TRBJ1-2
CASSQGVDGYTF
TGTGCCAGCTCACAGGGGGTCGATGGCTACACCTTC
>TRBV28|TRBD1|.|TRBJ1-2
CASRGQGSSGYTF
TGTGCCAGCAGAGGACAGGGGTCATCTGGCTACACCTTC
>TRBV11-1|TRBD1|once|TRBJ2-5
CASSLGTGEETQYF
TGTGCCAGCAGCTTAGGGACAGGGGAAGAGACCCAGTACTTC
>TRBV19|TRBD2|.|TRBJ2-1
CASSRGGSSYNEQFF
TGTGCCAGTAGTAGGGGCGGGAGCTCCTACAATGAGCAGTTCTTC
>TRBV5-4|.|.|TRBJ2-7
CASSLDWGYEQYF
TGTGCCAGCAGCTTGGACTGGGGGTACGAGCAGTACTTC
>TRBV19|TRBD2|.|TRBJ2-1
CATAGGPVFYNEQFF
TGTGCAACAGCGGGAGGGCCTGTCTTTTACAATGAGCAGTTCTTC
>TRBV10-3|.|.|TRBJ1-2
CAITKTTDYGYTF
TGTGCCATCACAAAAACAACCGACTATGGCTACACCTTC
>TRBV28|.|.|TRBJ2-7
CASSSAVYEQYF
TGTGCCAGCAGTTCCGCCGTCTACGAGCAGTACTTC
>TRBV6-5|.|.|TRBJ2-7
CASSYRSTGEQYF
TGTGCCAGCAGTTATCGATCTACGGGCGAGCAGTACTTC
>TRBV30|TRBD2|.|TRBJ2-2
CAWRAWAGGSTGELFF
TGTGCCTGGAGGGCATGGGCGGGAGGTAGCACCGGGGAGCTGTTTTTT